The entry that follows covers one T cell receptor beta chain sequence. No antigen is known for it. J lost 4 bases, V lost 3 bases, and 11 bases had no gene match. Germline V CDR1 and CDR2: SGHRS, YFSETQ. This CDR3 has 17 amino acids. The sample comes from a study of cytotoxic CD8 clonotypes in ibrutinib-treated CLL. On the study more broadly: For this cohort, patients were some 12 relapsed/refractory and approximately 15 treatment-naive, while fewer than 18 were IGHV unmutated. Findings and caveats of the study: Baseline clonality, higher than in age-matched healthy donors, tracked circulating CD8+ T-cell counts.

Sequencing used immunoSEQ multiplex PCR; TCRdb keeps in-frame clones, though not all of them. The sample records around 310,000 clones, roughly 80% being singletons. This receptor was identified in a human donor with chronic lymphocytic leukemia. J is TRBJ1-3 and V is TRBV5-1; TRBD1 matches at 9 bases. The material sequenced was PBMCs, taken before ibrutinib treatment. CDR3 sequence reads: CASSSRPGTGPGNTIYF. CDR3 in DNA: TGCGCCAGCAGCTCACGTCCCGGGACAGGGCCAGGAAACACCATATATTTT.